What follows is one T cell receptor beta chain and its context. Its antigen is still unknown. Sequencing was performed with immunoSEQ multiplex PCR; in TCRdb, only in-frame clones are kept and a portion is missing. Of roughly 130,000 clones listed, about 90% were seen once; the top ten hold about 7.5%. This sample was included in a study of T cell responses to AZD1222 COVID-19 vaccine. Study-wide results and caveats: Possibly, clonal diversity was underestimated; donors were largely white British and included more females. Only a handful of AZD1222 recipients, several in all, had baseline seropositivity.

Germline CDR1 LNHNV, CDR2 YYDKDF (reference sequence). The CDR3 consists of 15 residues. With 1 base removed from V and 6 bases from J, the gap between germline ends came to 13 bases. The starting material was peripheral blood, obtained 28 days after the second dose of the MenACWY control vaccine. This chain joins TRBV15 and TRBJ1-5; possibly TRBD1 for D (5 bases). The sequence came from an adult who received the MenACWY meningococcal vaccine as a control. DNA of the CDR3: TGTGCCACCAGCAGAGGGGGCGGACGAGGTCAGCCCCAGCATTTT. This sequence encodes CATSRGGGRGQPQHF.